The next 27 T cell receptor beta chains were all read from a single sample in a study of T cells in localized non-small cell lung cancer. The data were produced by immunoSEQ multiplex PCR, yet TCRdb's version contains in-frame clones alone and is incomplete. The data contain just over 1,500 clones, 26% of them seen just once; the ten biggest clones take up around 12%. The sample consisted of lung tumor tissue, taken before any cancer treatment. The receptors originated from a woman aged 35-75 years with stage II lung adenocarcinoma.

Judged by abundance, this clone is large. The rearrangement uses TRBV15 and TRBJ2-2; no firm D call. Germline V lookup: CDR1 LNHNV, CDR2 YYDKDF (reference sequence). Trimming took 0 bases from V and 0 from J, leaving 11 bases between them. The CDR3 extends over 17 amino acids. CDR3 in DNA: TGTGCCACCAGCAGAGATGGAGTAGCTTCGAACACCGGGGAGCTGTTTTTT. It specifies CATSRDGVASNTGELFF.

This clone was recorded a few times. The V and J genes are TRBV28 and TRBJ2-2; TRBD1 or TRBD2 may be the D gene (6 bases each). Trimming took off 7 bases at V and 4 bases at J, with 13 bases between the two ends. This CDR3 is built from 14 residues. Germline values: CDR1 MDHEN, CDR2 SYDVKM. CDR3 bases: TGTGCCAGCATCGGGGGACACCGCACCGGGGAGCTGTTTTTT. Amino acid sequence: CASIGGHRTGELFF.

This clone is deemed medium-sized (0.01 to 0.1%). Within the sample, other DNA sequences also encode this same CDR3. The V and J genes are TRBV11-3 and TRBJ2-2; D is unresolved. V dropped 2 bases and J dropped 2 bases, with 6 bases sitting between them. The CDR3 has 14 amino acids. CDR1 is SGHNT and CDR2 is YENEEA in the germline V gene. The CDR3 DNA reads TGTGCCAGCAGCTTACGGCCTAACACCGGGGAGCTGTTTTTT. The encoded protein is CASSLRPNTGELFF.

This sequence joins TRBV18 and TRBJ2-7, with TRBD1 matching over 10 bases. This CDR3 contains 15 residues. J lost 4 bases, V lost 3 bases, and 6 bases had no gene match. Looked up from germline, CDR1 is KGHSH and CDR2 is LQKENI. The CDR3 DNA follows: TGTGCCAGCTCACCCCCGAGGGACAGGGGATACGAGCAGTACTTC. Encoded protein: CASSPPRDRGYEQYF.

The V call is TRBV19, the J call TRBJ1-1; TRBD1 might be the D (5 bases). V was shortened by 3 bases and J by 2 bases, with 19 bases between the two germline ends. Germline CDR1 and CDR2: LNHDA and SQIVND (reference sequence). The CDR3 runs 17 residues. CDR3: CASSMFSGGVGNTEAFF. The DNA for the CDR3 is TGTGCCAGTAGTATGTTCTCGGGGGGGGTCGGAAACACTGAAGCTTTCTTT.

The chain combines TRBV11-3 with TRBJ2-5; the match to TRBD2 covers 11 bases. The J segment lost 5 bases and the V segment lost 5 bases, leaving 10 bases of the junction unmatched. The CDR3 spans 16 residues. From germline, CDR1 is SGHNT and CDR2 YENEEA. The CDR3 DNA follows: TGTGCCAGCAGCATCCGGACTAGCGGGTATGAGGAGACCCAGTACTTC. The encoded protein is CASSIRTSGYEETQYF.

On this clone: The junction departs from germline at one end; a sequencing error may be responsible. The chain employs TRBV29-1 and TRBJ2-7; D gene uncertain. CDR3 size: 12 residues. Germline CDR1 is SQVTM and CDR2 is ANQGSEA. CDR3 nucleotides: TGCAGCGCTGCAACCCTTGTCGACACCCAGTTATTC. It encodes CSAATLVDTQLF.

This chain joins TRBV19 and TRBJ2-7, with D perhaps assigned TRBD1 or TRBD2 (5 bases each). The germline CDR1 and CDR2 sequences are LNHDA and SQIVND (reference sequence). Trimming took 3 bases from V and 2 from J, leaving 11 bases between them. This CDR3 has 14 amino acids. The CDR3 coding sequence is TGTGCCAGTAGTATCTTGGGACGGCCCTACGAGCAGTACTTC. Its protein product is CASSILGRPYEQYF.

In its sample, this clone was seen a few times. This chain uses TRBV9 with TRBJ2-7; no clear D gene. CDR1 and CDR2 from the germline V gene are SGDLS and YYNGEE. V lost 4 bases to trimming and J lost 3 bases, with 11 bases between them. The CDR3 is made up of 13 amino acids. DNA for the CDR3: TGTGCCAGCAGCTTTAGACCGAGCTACGAGCAGTACTTC. This sequence encodes CASSFRPSYEQYF.

In this sample, this clone is large (0.1 to 1%). V usage is TRBV28 and J usage is TRBJ1-1, with a possible D match to TRBD1 (6 bases). Per germline, CDR1 MDHEN and CDR2 SYDVKM. CDR3 size: 14 residues. Trimming stripped 6 bases from V and 0 bases from J, with 11 bases between. The CDR3 bases are TGTGCCAGCAGCCCGGGGGGCTTGAACACTGAAGCTTTCTTT. It codes for CASSPGGLNTEAFF.

The chain recombines TRBV9 with TRBJ1-2; the D is unclear. The germline V gene encodes CDR1 SGDLS and CDR2 YYNGEE. CDR3 length equals 16 residues. The ends were cut back, 0 bases at V and 3 bases at J, with 15 bases in the middle. CDR3 nucleotides: TGTGCCAGCAGCGTAGCTACTAAGGGATTGGACTATGGCTACACCTTC. Translated, it gives CASSVATKGLDYGYTF.

Written as DNA, the CDR3 is TGTGCCTGGAGGGACAGGCCTAATGAAAAACTGTTTTTT. It translates to CAWRDRPNEKLFF. The chain uses TRBV30 and TRBJ1-4; 7 bases agree with TRBD1. Germline assignment: CDR1 GTSNPN and CDR2 SVGIG (reference sequence). Germline trimming cut 3 bases from V and 3 bases from J; bases unmatched to any gene: 1. CDR3 length: 13 residues.

The CDR3 coding sequence is TGTGCCAGCTCAAGCGGACTAGCGGGAACCTACGAGCAGTACTTC. Its protein product is CASSSGLAGTYEQYF. The chain is built from TRBV18 and TRBJ2-7, with TRBD2 identical over 12 bases. V dropped 5 bases and J dropped 2; count of bases not matched to a gene: 4. Germline CDR1 and CDR2: KGHSH and LQKENI. This CDR3 region has 15 residues.

This clone appeared a few times. This chain uses TRBV28 with TRBJ2-7; D is uncertain. CDR1 is MDHEN and CDR2 is SYDVKM in the germline V gene. The V end lost 4 bases, the J end lost 0 bases, and 10 bases lay between the germline ends. The CDR3 is made up of 14 amino acids. CDR3 sequence reads: CASSSRRDSYEQYF. The DNA of the CDR3 is TGTGCCAGCAGTTCTAGACGTGACTCCTACGAGCAGTACTTC.

This clone was detected a few times. This chain connects TRBV10-3 to TRBJ2-5; either TRBD1 or TRBD2 may fit D (6 bases each). The CDR3 is 15 amino acids. Germline assignment: CDR1 ENHRY and CDR2 SYGVKD. Deletions cut 0 bases from V and 5 bases from J, with 13 bases between. CDR3 sequence (DNA): TGTGCCATCAGTGAGTCTGAGGGGGGTTTCGAGACCCAGTACTTC. Protein product: CAISESEGGFETQYF.

There are a few counts of this clone. This rearrangement joins TRBV15 to TRBJ1-4; D might be TRBD1 (5 bases). Germline values: CDR1 LNHNV, CDR2 YYDKDF (reference sequence). The V and J ends lost 4 bases and 6 bases respectively, with 12 bases between them. The CDR3 contains 14 residues. The DNA of the CDR3 is TGTGCCACCAGCATGGGCCAGGGCGATGAAAAACTGTTTTTT. It codes for CATSMGQGDEKLFF.

This clone was counted once. The chain is built from TRBV15 and TRBJ2-6; maybe TRBD2 (5 bases). The CDR3 loop spans 16 amino acids. V gave up 6 bases and J gave up 0 bases, with 12 bases separating them. CDR1 is LNHNV, CDR2 YYDKDF, per germline (reference sequence). The CDR3 DNA is TGTGCCACCAGTGGACCGGGGAGCTCTGGGGCCAACGTCCTGACTTTC. The encoded protein is CATSGPGSSGANVLTF.

A few counts support this clone. The chain uses TRBV11-3 and TRBJ2-5, with D possibly TRBD2 on 6 matching bases. Germline V lookup: CDR1 SGHNT, CDR2 YENEEA. V was cut by 2 bases and J by 3 bases, with 10 bases left in between. This CDR3 has 14 residues. CDR3 region: CASSLLAAEETQYF. The CDR3 DNA follows: TGTGCCAGCAGCTTATTAGCGGCGGAAGAGACCCAGTACTTC.

This clone has only a few counts. CDR3 sequence: CASSRPGQRDTQYF. For the CDR3, the DNA is TGTGCCAGCAGCCGTCCAGGACAGCGGGATACGCAGTATTTT. This chain uses TRBV6-8 with TRBJ2-3; a possible D gene is TRBD1 (6 bases). Trimming stripped 6 bases from V and 6 bases from J, with 16 bases between. The CDR3 contains 14 residues. Germline CDR1 and CDR2: MNHGY and SAAAGT.

By share of the sample, this clone is large. The J gene is TRBJ2-7, the V gene TRBV9, with TRBD2 identical over 11 bases. The CDR3 spans 19 residues. Germline CDR1 reads SGDLS; CDR2 reads YYNGEE. J gave up 0 bases and V 2 bases, and 13 bases lay outside the gene matches. The CDR3 loop is CASSVSSGTSGSSSYEQYF. CDR3 bases: TGTGCCAGCAGCGTGAGTTCCGGGACTAGCGGAAGTAGCTCCTACGAGCAGTACTTC.

This clone was seen only a few times. V usage is TRBV11-3 and J usage is TRBJ2-5; D tentatively reads TRBD1 or TRBD2 (5 bases each). Germline loops: CDR1 SGHNT, CDR2 YENEEA. Trimming took 5 bases from V and 2 from J, leaving 15 bases between them. The length of the CDR3 is 15 residues. CDR3 nucleotides: TGTGCCAGCAGCGCACGGGACGGCAGACAAGAGACCCAGTACTTC. Amino acids: CASSARDGRQETQYF. Combining the CDR3 with reference TRBV11-3 and TRBJ2-5 gives the whole variable domain EAGVVQSPRYKIIEKKQPVAFWCNPISGHNTLYWYLQNLGQGPELLIRYENEEAVDDSQLPKDRFSAERLKGVDSTLKIQPAELGDSAVYLCASSARDGRQETQYFGPGTRLLVL.

The chain recombines TRBV5-1 with TRBJ1-1; D not certain. The V gene lost 0 bases and the J gene lost 3 bases, with 9 bases spanning the gap. Germline CDR1 and CDR2: SGHRS and YFSETQ. The CDR3 spans 14 residues. DNA for the CDR3: TGCGCCAGCAGCTTGGTCGGAGATTACACTGAAGCTTTCTTT. It yields the protein CASSLVGDYTEAFF.

Turning to this clone: An end of the junction does not agree with germline; a read error may underlie this. The chain's CDR3 is CASSYSSRGREF. CDR3 sequence (DNA): TGTGCCAGCAGTTACTCGAGTCGGGGACGTGAATTT. This chain joins TRBV6-8 and TRBJ1-4; tentatively, D is TRBD1 (5 bases). The length of the CDR3 is 12 residues. Germline loops: CDR1 MNHGY, CDR2 SAAAGT.

The V call is TRBV6-8, the J call TRBJ2-3, with D perhaps TRBD2 (5 bases). V shed 9 bases and J shed 2 bases, with 15 bases lying between them. This CDR3 contains 14 residues. Germline-derived CDR1 and CDR2 are MNHGY and SAAAGT. CDR3 in amino acids: CASRSGSYTDTQYF. CDR3 nucleotides: TGTGCCAGTCGGAGCGGCAGTTACACAGATACGCAGTATTTT.

This clone was counted between two and nine times. The chain is built from TRBV6-8 and TRBJ1-1; 7 bases map to TRBD1. The CDR3 runs 15 residues. The ends lost 8 bases at V and 4 bases at J; junction bases unmatched: 13. From germline, CDR1 is MNHGY and CDR2 SAAAGT. The CDR3 sequence is CASQVEDRAITEAFF. CDR3 sequence (DNA): TGTGCCAGCCAAGTAGAAGACAGGGCGATCACTGAAGCTTTCTTT.

The chain is built from TRBV5-1 and TRBJ1-1; the D is unclear. The CDR3 is 15 amino acids. The V end lost 0 bases, the J end lost 3 bases, and 12 bases lay between the germline ends. The germline CDR1 and CDR2 sequences are SGHRS and YFSETQ. This CDR3 reads CASSLENDFDTEAFF. Here the CDR3 DNA reads TGCGCCAGCAGCTTGGAGAACGATTTTGACACTGAAGCTTTCTTT.

This clone is classed as large (0.1 to 1%). The chain combines TRBV9 with TRBJ1-1; possibly TRBD1 for D (5 bases). Trimming took 2 bases from V and 0 from J, leaving 14 bases between them. This CDR3 contains 16 residues. CDR1 SGDLS and CDR2 YYNGEE come from the germline V gene. The CDR3 DNA reads as TGTGCCAGCAGCGTGAGGGTTGACAGTTTGAACACTGAAGCTTTCTTT. It encodes CASSVRVDSLNTEAFF.